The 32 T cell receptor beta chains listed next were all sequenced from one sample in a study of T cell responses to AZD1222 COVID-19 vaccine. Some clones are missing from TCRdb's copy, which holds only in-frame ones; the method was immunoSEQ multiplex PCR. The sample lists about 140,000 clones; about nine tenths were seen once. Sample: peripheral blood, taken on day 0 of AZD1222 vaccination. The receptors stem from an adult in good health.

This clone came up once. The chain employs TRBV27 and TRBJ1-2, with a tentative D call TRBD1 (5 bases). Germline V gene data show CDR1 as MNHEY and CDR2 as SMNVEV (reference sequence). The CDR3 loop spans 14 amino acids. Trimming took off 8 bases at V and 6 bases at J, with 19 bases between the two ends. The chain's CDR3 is CASSLRGTFDGYTF. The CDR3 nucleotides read TGTGCCAGCTCACTGCGGGGGACTTTTGATGGCTACACCTTC.

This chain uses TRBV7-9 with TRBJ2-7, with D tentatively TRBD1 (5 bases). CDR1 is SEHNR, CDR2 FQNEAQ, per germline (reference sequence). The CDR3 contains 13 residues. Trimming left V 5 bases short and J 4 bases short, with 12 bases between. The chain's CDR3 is CASSKEGAYEQYF. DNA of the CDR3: TGTGCCAGCAGCAAAGAAGGGGCGTACGAGCAGTACTTC.

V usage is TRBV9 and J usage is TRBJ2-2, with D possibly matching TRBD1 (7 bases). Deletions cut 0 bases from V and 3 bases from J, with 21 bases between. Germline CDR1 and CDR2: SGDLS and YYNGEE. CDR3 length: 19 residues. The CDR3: CASSVVGGGRQGDTGELFF. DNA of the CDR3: TGTGCCAGCAGCGTAGTAGGGGGAGGAAGACAGGGCGACACCGGGGAGCTGTTTTTT.

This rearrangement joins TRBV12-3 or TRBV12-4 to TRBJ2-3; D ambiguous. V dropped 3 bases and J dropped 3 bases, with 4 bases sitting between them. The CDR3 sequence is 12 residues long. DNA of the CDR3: TGTGCCAGCAGTTTGGGAACAGATACGCAGTATTTT. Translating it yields CASSLGTDTQYF.

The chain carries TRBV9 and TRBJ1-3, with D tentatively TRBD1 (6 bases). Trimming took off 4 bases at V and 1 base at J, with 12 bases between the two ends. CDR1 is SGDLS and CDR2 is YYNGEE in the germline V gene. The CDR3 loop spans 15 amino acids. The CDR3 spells CASSKTGRSGNTIYF. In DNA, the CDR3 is TGTGCCAGCAGCAAAACAGGGAGGTCTGGAAACACCATATATTTT. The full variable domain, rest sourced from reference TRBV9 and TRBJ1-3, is DSGVTQTPKHLITATGQRVTLRCSPRSGDLSVYWYQQSLDQGLQFLIQYYNGEERAKGNILERFSAQQFPDLHSELNLSSLELGDSALYFCASSKTGRSGNTIYFGEGSWLTVV.

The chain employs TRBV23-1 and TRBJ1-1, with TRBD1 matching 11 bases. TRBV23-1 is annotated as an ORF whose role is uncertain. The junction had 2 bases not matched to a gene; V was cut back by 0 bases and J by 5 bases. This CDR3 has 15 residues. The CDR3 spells CASSQSDRGPTEAFF. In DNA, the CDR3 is TGCGCCAGCAGTCAATCGGACAGGGGGCCAACTGAAGCTTTCTTT.

This CDR3 reads CASSLVLAALSTDTQYF. In DNA, the CDR3 is TGTGCCAGCAGCTTAGTGCTGGCTGCTCTGAGCACAGATACGCAGTATTTT. The rearrangement uses TRBV7-9 and TRBJ2-3; D unclear. The CDR3 extends over 17 amino acids. Germline V gene data show CDR1 as SEHNR and CDR2 as FQNEAQ (reference sequence). Trimming took 1 base from V and 0 from J, leaving 14 bases between them.

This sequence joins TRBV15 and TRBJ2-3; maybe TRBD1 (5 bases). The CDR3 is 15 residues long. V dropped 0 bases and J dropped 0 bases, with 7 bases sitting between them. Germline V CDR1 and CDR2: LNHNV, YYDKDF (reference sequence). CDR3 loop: CATSRDRASTDTQYF. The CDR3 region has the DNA TGTGCCACCAGCAGAGACAGGGCTAGCACAGATACGCAGTATTTT.

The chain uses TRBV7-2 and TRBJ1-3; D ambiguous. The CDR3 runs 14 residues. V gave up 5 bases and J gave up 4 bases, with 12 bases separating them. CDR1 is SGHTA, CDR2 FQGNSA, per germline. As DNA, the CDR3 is TGTGCCAGCAGCCCCTATCAGACCGGAAACACCATATATTTT. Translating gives CASSPYQTGNTIYF.

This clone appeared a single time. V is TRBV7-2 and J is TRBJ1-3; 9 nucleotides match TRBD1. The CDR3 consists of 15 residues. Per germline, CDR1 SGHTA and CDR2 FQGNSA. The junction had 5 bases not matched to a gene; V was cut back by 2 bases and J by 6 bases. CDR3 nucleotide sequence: TGTGCCAGCAGCTTAAGGACAGGGGAGGCAAACACCATATATTTT. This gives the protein CASSLRTGEANTIYF.

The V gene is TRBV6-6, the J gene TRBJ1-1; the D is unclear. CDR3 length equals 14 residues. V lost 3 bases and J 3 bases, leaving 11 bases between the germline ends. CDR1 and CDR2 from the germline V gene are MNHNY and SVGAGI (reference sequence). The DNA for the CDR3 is TGTGCCAGCAGTTATAATGTCCGAGACACTGAAGCTTTCTTT. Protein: CASSYNVRDTEAFF.

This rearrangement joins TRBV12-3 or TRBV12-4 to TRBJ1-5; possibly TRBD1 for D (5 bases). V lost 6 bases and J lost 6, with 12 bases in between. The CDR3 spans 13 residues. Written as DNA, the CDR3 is TGTGCCAGCAGCCTGACAGAGGTTCAGCCCCAGCATTTT. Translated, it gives CASSLTEVQPQHF.

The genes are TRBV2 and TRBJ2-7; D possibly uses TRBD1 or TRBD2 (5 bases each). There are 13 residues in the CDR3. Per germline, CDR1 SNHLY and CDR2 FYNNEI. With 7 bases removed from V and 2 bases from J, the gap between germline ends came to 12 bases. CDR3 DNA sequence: TGTGCCAGCACCCGGGACGTCGCCTACGAGCAGTACTTC. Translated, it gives CASTRDVAYEQYF.

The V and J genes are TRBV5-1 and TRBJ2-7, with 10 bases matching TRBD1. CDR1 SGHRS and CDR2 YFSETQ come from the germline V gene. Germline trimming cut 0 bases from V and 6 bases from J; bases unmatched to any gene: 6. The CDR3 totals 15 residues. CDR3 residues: CASSLGVTGGGEQYF. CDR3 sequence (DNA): TGCGCCAGCAGCTTGGGGGTGACAGGGGGCGGCGAGCAGTACTTC. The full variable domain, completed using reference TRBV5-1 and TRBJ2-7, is KAGVTQTPRYLIKTRGQQVTLSCSPISGHRSVSWYQQTPGQGLQFLFEYFSETQRNKGNFPGRFSGRQFSNSRSEMNVSTLELGDSALYLCASSLGVTGGGEQYFGPGTRLTVT.

As DNA, the CDR3 is TGTGCCAGTAGTATGGGTTCGGGGCGACAGGGGGGATCTGGCTACACCTTC. Protein: CASSMGSGRQGGSGYTF. The chain carries TRBV19 and TRBJ1-2; 9 nucleotides match TRBD1. Germline-derived CDR1 and CDR2 are LNHDA and SQIVND (reference sequence). V dropped 3 bases and J dropped 7; count of bases not matched to a gene: 15. This CDR3 comprises 17 residues.

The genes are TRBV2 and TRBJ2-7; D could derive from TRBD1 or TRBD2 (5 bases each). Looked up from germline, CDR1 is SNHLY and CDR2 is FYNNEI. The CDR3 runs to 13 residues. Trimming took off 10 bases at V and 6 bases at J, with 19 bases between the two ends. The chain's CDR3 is CATAIRLGVEQYF. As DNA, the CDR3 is TGTGCCACAGCAATTCGGTTGGGGGTCGAGCAGTACTTC.

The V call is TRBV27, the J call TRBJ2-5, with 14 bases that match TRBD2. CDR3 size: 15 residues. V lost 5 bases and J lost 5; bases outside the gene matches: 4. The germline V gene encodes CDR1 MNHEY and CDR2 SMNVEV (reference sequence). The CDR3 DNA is TGTGCCAGCAGTAGACTAGCGGGAGGGCCCGAGACCCAGTACTTC. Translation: CASSRLAGGPETQYF.

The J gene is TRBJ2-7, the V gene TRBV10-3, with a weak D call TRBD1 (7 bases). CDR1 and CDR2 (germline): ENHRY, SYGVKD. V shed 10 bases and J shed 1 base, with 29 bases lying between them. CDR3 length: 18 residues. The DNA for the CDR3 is TGTGCCACCACACAAATAACCCGGGACAGCCGGGGGTCCTACGAGCAGTACTTC. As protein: CATTQITRDSRGSYEQYF.

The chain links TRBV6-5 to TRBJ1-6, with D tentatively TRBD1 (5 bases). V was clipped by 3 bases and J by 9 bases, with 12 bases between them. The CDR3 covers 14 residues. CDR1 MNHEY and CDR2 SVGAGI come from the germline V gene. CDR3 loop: CASSYQGVSSPLHF. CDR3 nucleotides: TGTGCCAGCAGTTATCAGGGTGTAAGTTCACCCCTCCACTTT.

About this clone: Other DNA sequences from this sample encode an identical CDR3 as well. CDR3 sequence (DNA): TGCGCCAGCACCCGGGGACTAGCGGGGGGGCTTATCGCCGGGGAGCTGTTTTTT. This gives the protein CASTRGLAGGLIAGELFF. This chain joins TRBV5-1 and TRBJ2-2; TRBD2 aligns across 16 bases. V trimming: 6 bases; J trimming: 6 bases; junction bases outside the gene matches: 11. Germline V CDR1 and CDR2: SGHRS, YFSETQ. The CDR3 extends over 18 amino acids.

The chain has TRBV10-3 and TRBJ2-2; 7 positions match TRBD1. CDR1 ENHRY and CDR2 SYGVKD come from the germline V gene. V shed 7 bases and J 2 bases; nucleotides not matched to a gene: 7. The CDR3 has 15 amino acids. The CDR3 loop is CAITDGTDNTGELFF. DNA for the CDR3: TGTGCCATCACCGACGGGACAGACAACACCGGGGAGCTGTTTTTT.

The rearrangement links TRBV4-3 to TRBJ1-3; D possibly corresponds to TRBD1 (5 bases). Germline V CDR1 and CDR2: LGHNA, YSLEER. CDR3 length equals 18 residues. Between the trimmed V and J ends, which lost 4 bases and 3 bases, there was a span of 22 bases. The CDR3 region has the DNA TGCGCCAGCAGCCGAATTTGGGGGACTTGGAGCCATGGAAACACCATATATTTT. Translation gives CASSRIWGTWSHGNTIYF.

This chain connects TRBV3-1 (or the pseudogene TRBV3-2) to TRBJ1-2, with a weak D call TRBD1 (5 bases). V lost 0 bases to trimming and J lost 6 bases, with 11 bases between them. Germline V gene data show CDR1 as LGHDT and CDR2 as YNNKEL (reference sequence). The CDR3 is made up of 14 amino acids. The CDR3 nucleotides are TGTGCCAGCAGCCAAGATCGGGGGGGGGATGGCTACACCTTC. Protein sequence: CASSQDRGGDGYTF.

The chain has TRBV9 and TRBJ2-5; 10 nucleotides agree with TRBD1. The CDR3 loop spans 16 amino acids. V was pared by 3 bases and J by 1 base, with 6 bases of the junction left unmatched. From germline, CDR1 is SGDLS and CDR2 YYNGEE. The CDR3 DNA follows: TGTGCCAGCAGCGGACAGGGGGCAGGTTCCCAAGAGACCCAGTACTTC. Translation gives CASSGQGAGSQETQYF.

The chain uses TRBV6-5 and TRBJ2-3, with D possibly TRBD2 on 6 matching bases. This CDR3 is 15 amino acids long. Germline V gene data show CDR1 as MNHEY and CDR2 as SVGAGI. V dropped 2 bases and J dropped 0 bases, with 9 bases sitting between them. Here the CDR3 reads CASSYPGGSTDTQYF. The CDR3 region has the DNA TGTGCCAGCAGTTACCCCGGGGGTAGCACAGATACGCAGTATTTT.

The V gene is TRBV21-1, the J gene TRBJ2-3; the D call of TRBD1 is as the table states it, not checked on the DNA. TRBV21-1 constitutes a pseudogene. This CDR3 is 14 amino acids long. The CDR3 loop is CASSKEGAADTQYF. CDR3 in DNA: TGTGCCAGCAGCAAAGAGGGGGCGGCAGATACGCAGTATTTT.

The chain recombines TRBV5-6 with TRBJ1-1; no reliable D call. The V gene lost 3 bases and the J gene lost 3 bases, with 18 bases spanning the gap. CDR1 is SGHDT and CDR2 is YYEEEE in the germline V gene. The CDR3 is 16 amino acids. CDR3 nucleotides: TGTGCCAGCAGCTCGAGACGGGTCCCTTTGGACACTGAAGCTTTCTTT. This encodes CASSSRRVPLDTEAFF. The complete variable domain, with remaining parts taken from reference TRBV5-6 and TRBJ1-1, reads DAGVTQSPTHLIKTRGQQVTLRCSPKSGHDTVSWYQQALGQGPQFIFQYYEEEERQRGNFPDRFSGHQFPNYSSELNVNALLLGDSALYLCASSSRRVPLDTEAFFGQGTRLTVV.

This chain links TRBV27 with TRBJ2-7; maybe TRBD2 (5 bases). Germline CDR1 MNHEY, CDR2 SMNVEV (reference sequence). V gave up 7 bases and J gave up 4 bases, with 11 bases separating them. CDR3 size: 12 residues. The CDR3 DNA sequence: TGTGCCAGCATCGGCCCGGGGTACGAGCAGTACTTC. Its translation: CASIGPGYEQYF.

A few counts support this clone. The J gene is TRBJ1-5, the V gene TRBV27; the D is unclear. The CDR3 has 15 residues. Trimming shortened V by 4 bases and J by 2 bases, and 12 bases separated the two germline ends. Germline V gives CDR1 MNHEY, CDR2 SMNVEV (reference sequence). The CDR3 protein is CASSSTSVGNQPQHF. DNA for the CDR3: TGTGCCAGCAGTTCCACATCCGTAGGCAATCAGCCCCAGCATTTT.

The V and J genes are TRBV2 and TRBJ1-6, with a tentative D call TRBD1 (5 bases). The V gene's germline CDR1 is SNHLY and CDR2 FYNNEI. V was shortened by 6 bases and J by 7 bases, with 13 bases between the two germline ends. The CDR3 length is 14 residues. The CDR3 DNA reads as TGTGCCAGCAGCCTTGAGGGGCCAAATTCACCCCTCCACTTT. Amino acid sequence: CASSLEGPNSPLHF.

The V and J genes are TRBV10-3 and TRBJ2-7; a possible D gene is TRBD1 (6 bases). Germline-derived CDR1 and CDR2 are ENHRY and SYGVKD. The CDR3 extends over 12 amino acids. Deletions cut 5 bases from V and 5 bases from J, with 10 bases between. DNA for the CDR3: TGTGCCATCAGTCGAGACAGGAACGAGCAGTACTTC. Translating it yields CAISRDRNEQYF.

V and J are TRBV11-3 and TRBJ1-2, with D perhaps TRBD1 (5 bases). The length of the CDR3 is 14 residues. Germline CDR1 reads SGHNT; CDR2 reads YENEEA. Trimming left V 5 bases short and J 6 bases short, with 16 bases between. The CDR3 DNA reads TGTGCCAGCAGCCGGACAAGCGGCTTGGATGGCTACACCTTC. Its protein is CASSRTSGLDGYTF.